The rows below give T cell receptor beta chains drawn from one sample of a study of T-cell memory formation after mild COVID-19. TCRdb itself ran the 5' RACE reads through MiXCR, one entry per CDR3 protein. The sample includes about 310,000 distinct CDR3 sequences, approximately 15% of them seen just once. Sequencing was carried out using PBMCs or a T cell subset sorted from them (not recorded which). The receptors were sampled from a young man who had mild COVID-19 (a few samples of this study predate the infection). Cell type and time point are not known. Each CDR3 is given with its conserved first and last residue. A D gene is named only where the DNA matches it firmly. For some rows the clone size is stated as once, few or many, or as a class when expanded; others skip it.

abundance	d_gene	v_gene	j_gene	CDR3nt	CDR3aa
few	-	TRBV5-1	TRBJ2-6	TGCGCCAGCAGCTTGGATCAGGTGCCTGGGGCCAACGTCCTGACTTTC	CASSLDQVPGANVLTF
few	TRBD1	TRBV7-9	TRBJ2-5	TGTGCCAGCAGAACCGGGACAGGGGGGCAGGAAGAGACCCAGTACTTC	CASRTGTGGQEETQYF
few	-	TRBV6-2/TRBV6-3	TRBJ1-1	TGTGCCACTGTGGACTTCTCTGGCACTGAAGCTTTCTTT	CATVDFSGTEAFF
-	-	TRBV29-1	TRBJ1-2	TGCAGCGTTGAAAGGGGGGCCGAGGGTTATGGCTACACCTTC	CSVERGAEGYGYTF
-	-	TRBV9	TRBJ1-2	TGTGCCAGCAGCGGACAGGCATACTATGGCTACACCTTC	CASSGQAYYGYTF
many	-	TRBV3-1	TRBJ1-5	TGTGCCAGCAGCGGAGGGGGTCAGCCCCAGCATTTT	CASSGGGQPQHF
-	-	TRBV5-5	TRBJ2-1	TGTGCCAGCAGATTGGAACGGGCAGGGCCGGGTGTCGATGAGCAGTTCTTC	CASRLERAGPGVDEQFF
-	TRBD2	TRBV20-1	TRBJ2-3	TGCAGTGCACACATAGCGGGGGGCAGCACAGATACGCAGTATTTT	CSAHIAGGSTDTQYF
-	TRBD1	TRBV5-6	TRBJ1-1	TGTGCCAGCAGCGGGACAGGGGCCTTTAACACTGAAGCTTTCTTT	CASSGTGAFNTEAFF
few	-	TRBV7-8	TRBJ1-5	TGTGCCAGCAGCTTAGAAACGGGGCCAGGCAATCAGCCCCAGCATTTT	CASSLETGPGNQPQHF
many	-	TRBV5-1	TRBJ2-1	TGCGCCAGCAGCTTGCGGGGGGCTAGCTCCTACAATGAGCAGTTCTTC	CASSLRGASSYNEQFF
-	-	TRBV18	TRBJ2-7	TGTGCCAGCTCACCCCAGGGCCACGAGCAGTACTTC	CASSPQGHEQYF
few	TRBD2	TRBV20-1	TRBJ2-7	TGCAGTGCTAGAGGACTAGCGGGACAATCCTCCTACGAGCAGTACTTC	CSARGLAGQSSYEQYF
-	TRBD1	TRBV29-1	TRBJ1-1	TGCAGCGTTGAAGACCGGGGGACAGCTCGCGCTGAAGCTTTCTTT	CSVEDRGTARAEAFF
many	TRBD1	TRBV9	TRBJ1-1	TGTGCCAGCAGCGCCCGGACAGGAGGAAAAGCTTTCTTT	CASSARTGGKAFF
few	-	TRBV7-9	TRBJ1-1	TGTGCCAGCAGCCCGTATTCTGGACAGTTGAACACTGAAGCTTTCTTT	CASSPYSGQLNTEAFF
-	-	TRBV4-2	TRBJ1-5	TGTGCCAGCAGAAGCGAGGCGGGGGTGAGGAATCAGCCCCAGCATTTT	CASRSEAGVRNQPQHF
few	-	TRBV7-8	TRBJ2-1	TGTGCCAGCAGCTTACTCGGGTCAAGCTCCTACAATGAGCAGTTCTTC	CASSLLGSSSYNEQFF
few	-	TRBV27	TRBJ2-7	TGTGCCAGCAGAGGGGAGTCCTACGAGCAGTACTTC	CASRGESYEQYF
-	-	TRBV7-2	TRBJ2-3	TGTGCCAGCAGCTTAGGCCTAGCACCTCATGCGCAGTATTTT	CASSLGLAPHAQYF
many	-	TRBV18	TRBJ2-3	TGTGCCAGCTCACCTGGGACTGGTGGAGATACGCAGTATTTT	CASSPGTGGDTQYF
-	-	TRBV6-5	TRBJ2-3	TGTGCCAGCAGTCCCCTGGGGCGCACAGATACGCAGTATTTT	CASSPLGRTDTQYF
-	-	TRBV27	TRBJ2-7	TGTGCCAGCAGCCCCGGACGGACTACCTACGAGCAGTACTTC	CASSPGRTTYEQYF
few	TRBD1	TRBV12-3/TRBV12-4	TRBJ2-7	TGTGCCAGCAGAAGGACAGGGACTCGCTACGAGCAGTACTTC	CASRRTGTRYEQYF
-	-	TRBV20-1	TRBJ1-1	TGCAGTGCTAGAGTAACAGGGCCTCTGAACACTGAAGCTTTCTTT	CSARVTGPLNTEAFF
few	-	TRBV7-3	TRBJ1-1	TGTGCCAGCAGCTTTTCAGGGCTCGGGAACACTGAAGCTTTCTTT	CASSFSGLGNTEAFF
few	TRBD1	TRBV19	TRBJ1-5	TGTGCCAGTAATACCGGGACAGGGGGCTTTTTTCAGCCCCAGCATTTT	CASNTGTGGFFQPQHF
few	TRBD1	TRBV4-1	TRBJ2-3	TGCGCCAGCAGCCTCCGAACTGCCGGGACAGGGGTTCGAACAGATACGCAGTATTTT	CASSLRTAGTGVRTDTQYF
once	TRBD2	TRBV4-2	TRBJ2-1	TGTGCCAGCAGCCCCAGTGCGGGGGTCTACGACAATGAGCAGTTCTTC	CASSPSAGVYDNEQFF
many	-	TRBV5-6	TRBJ2-5	TGTGCCAGCAGCTTGGCCCGAGGGAGGGAGACCCAGTACTTC	CASSLARGRETQYF
-	-	TRBV14	TRBJ1-2	TGTGCCAGCAGCCAAGGACAGCTATATGGCTACACCTTC	CASSQGQLYGYTF
-	TRBD1	TRBV7-2	TRBJ1-2	TGTGCCAGCCGGGGCTTGACGGGACAGGGGGGTGGCTACACCTTC	CASRGLTGQGGGYTF
few	-	TRBV20-1	TRBJ1-1	TGCAGTGCTAGGGGGGACCCTCATGAAGCTTTCTTT	CSARGDPHEAFF
-	-	TRBV4-1	TRBJ2-5	TGCGCCAGCAGCCACCACGGGACATCCCAAGAGACCCAGTACTTC	CASSHHGTSQETQYF
-	TRBD1	TRBV4-1	TRBJ2-2	TGCGCCAGCAGCTACTGGGACAGAGCGAACACCGGGGAGCTGTTTTTT	CASSYWDRANTGELFF
-	-	TRBV10-1	TRBJ2-5	TGCGCCAGCAGTGAGTCGGACTCAGGGGTTTCGGAGACCCAGTACTTC	CASSESDSGVSETQYF
many	TRBD1	TRBV4-2	TRBJ2-4	TGTGCCAGCAGCCGGCGGGACAGGGGATATGAAAACATTCAGTACTTC	CASSRRDRGYENIQYF
-	-	TRBV4-1	TRBJ2-5	TGCGCCAGCAGCCAAGATTTACAGGGCAGAGGGGAGTACTTC	CASSQDLQGRGEYF
-	TRBD2	TRBV6-2/TRBV6-3	TRBJ2-7	TGTGCCAGCAGTTACTGCGGGGGATCCTCCTACGAGCAGTACTTC	CASSYCGGSSYEQYF